This T cell receptor beta chain is from a study of OX40 agonist ivuxolimab in advanced cancers. Here immunoSEQ multiplex PCR was the method, and the copy in TCRdb shows in-frame clones only, minus some. The data show over 100,000 clones, 75% to 90% seen once. CDR3 length: 16 residues. CDR1 and CDR2 (germline): MGHRA, YSYEKL. V was cut by 0 bases and J by 1 base, with 9 bases left in between. This material consisted of CD4+ or CD8+ T cells sorted from blood, taken in a trial of the OX40 agonist ivuxolimab. This chain uses TRBV4-1 with TRBJ1-4; weak D call: TRBD1 (5 bases). The TCR comes from an adult with an advanced solid tumor such as melanoma, head and neck, liver or kidney cancer. The CDR3 sequence is CASSQDLGLTNEKLFF. In DNA, the CDR3 is TGCGCCAGCAGCCAAGATCTGGGGCTAACTAATGAAAAACTGTTTTTT.